The 18 T cell receptor beta chains below come from one sample, sequenced in a study of blood T cell repertoires in COVID-19. TCRdb keeps only in-frame clones here, not all; method: immunoSEQ multiplex PCR. The table lists 55,000 to 75,000 clones, roughly 77% of them singletons. The sequenced sample consisted of peripheral blood. Source of these receptors: a human donor in a cohort sampled during active COVID-19.

The chain combines TRBV24-1 with TRBJ2-5; D is ambiguous. The germline V gene has CDR1 KGHDR and CDR2 SFDVKD. This CDR3 is 14 amino acids long. The germline V and J ends were trimmed by 4 bases and 5 bases, with 13 bases remaining between them. Here the CDR3 DNA reads TGTGCCACCAGTGAACCTGCCCCTATGGAGACCCAGTACTTC. Its translation is CATSEPAPMETQYF.

This sequence joins TRBV2 and TRBJ2-7; unclear D gene. The germline gives CDR1 SNHLY, CDR2 FYNNEI. The CDR3 length is 12 residues. Trimming pared 3 bases from V and 7 bases from J, leaving 10 bases between. As DNA, the CDR3 is TGTGCCAGCAGTGATCATTCTGCGGAGCAGTACTTC. Its protein is CASSDHSAEQYF.

V and J are TRBV28 and TRBJ2-7; D is unclear. Trimming shortened V by 6 bases and J by 1 base, and 7 bases separated the two germline ends. CDR3 size: 12 residues. In germline, CDR1 is MDHEN, CDR2 SYDVKM. The CDR3 spells CASSFRSYEQYF. In DNA, the CDR3 is TGTGCCAGCAGCTTCAGGTCCTACGAGCAGTACTTC.

The V and J genes are TRBV9 and TRBJ2-7; no clear D. V was cut by 0 bases and J by 0 bases, with 7 bases left in between. The CDR3 loop spans 14 amino acids. Per germline, CDR1 SGDLS and CDR2 YYNGEE. CDR3 coding DNA: TGTGCCAGCAGCGTAGGACCTAGCTCCTACGAGCAGTACTTC. This sequence encodes CASSVGPSSYEQYF.

This chain joins TRBV21-1 and TRBJ1-5; the table's D call, TRBD1, has no DNA check behind it. TRBV21-1 is a recognized pseudogene. CDR3 length: 14 residues. The CDR3 bases are TGTGCCAGCAGCGAAGACAGGGTTAATCAGCCCCAGCATTTT. Translation gives CASSEDRVNQPQHF.

The chain joins TRBV11-2 to TRBJ2-1; TRBD1 agrees at 10 bases. The CDR3 consists of 14 residues. The germline CDR1 and CDR2 sequences are SGHAT and FQNNGV. Trimming took 5 bases from V and 12 from J; bases not matched to a gene: 10. Written as DNA, the CDR3 is TGTGCCAGCAGCGGGACAGGGGACCCGAGTATGCAGTTCTTC. This encodes CASSGTGDPSMQFF. Full variable domain (remainder filled in from reference TRBV11-2 and TRBJ2-1): EAGVAQSPRYKIIEKRQSVAFWCNPISGHATLYWYQQILGQGPKLLIQFQNNGVVDDSQLPKDRFSAERLKGVDSTLKIQPAKLEDSAVYLCASSGTGDPSMQFFGPGTRLTVL.

There are a few counts of this clone. This chain uses TRBV29-1 with TRBJ1-1; weak D call: TRBD1 (5 bases). The CDR3 is made up of 12 amino acids. Germline CDR1 SQVTM, CDR2 ANQGSEA. CDR3 coding DNA: TGCACGGCGTCCGGGGGTGGGACTGAAGCTTTCTTT. Encoded protein: CTASGGGTEAFF.

The chain joins TRBV7-9 to TRBJ2-3; 11 nucleotides line up with TRBD1. The germline gives CDR1 SEHNR, CDR2 FQNEAQ (reference sequence). V gave up 3 bases and J gave up 5 bases; unmatched junction bases: 7. The length of the CDR3 is 16 residues. CDR3 DNA: TGTGCCAGCAGCTTCCGGACAGGGGGCTCGGGAGATACGCAGTATTTT. Amino acid sequence: CASSFRTGGSGDTQYF.

The rearrangement links TRBV19 to TRBJ1-4, with 9 positions matching TRBD1. V lost 4 bases, J lost 8 bases, and 8 bases stayed unmatched. Germline CDR1 is LNHDA and CDR2 is SQIVND (reference sequence). The CDR3 length is 15 residues. This CDR3 is CASSTETGGGEKLFF. In nucleotides, the CDR3 is TGTGCCAGTAGTACGGAGACAGGGGGAGGCGAAAAACTGTTTTTT.

V is TRBV24-1 and J is TRBJ2-5, with a weak D call TRBD1 (6 bases). The germline gives CDR1 KGHDR, CDR2 SFDVKD. V was clipped by 1 base and J by 6 bases, with 14 bases between them. The CDR3 length is 15 residues. The CDR3 protein is CATSDFRQGQKTQYF. The CDR3 region has the DNA TGTGCCACCAGTGATTTTCGGCAGGGGCAGAAGACCCAGTACTTC.

J is TRBJ1-5 and V is TRBV7-2; perhaps TRBD1 as D (5 bases). Germline CDR1 and CDR2: SGHTA and FQGNSA. Between the trimmed V and J ends, which lost 5 bases and 4 bases, there was a span of 12 bases. The CDR3 is 14 residues long. The CDR3 sequence: CASSTGGRNQPQHF. CDR3 sequence (DNA): TGTGCCAGCAGCACCGGGGGACGGAATCAGCCCCAGCATTTT.

This clone was seen a handful of times. The V and J genes are TRBV19 and TRBJ1-2; TRBD1 agrees at 7 bases. Germline V gives CDR1 LNHDA, CDR2 SQIVND (reference sequence). The CDR3 sequence is 13 residues long. Trimming cost V 5 bases and J 2 bases; bases outside gene matches: 2. DNA of the CDR3: TGTGCCAGTAGTCCACAGGGGAACTATGGCTACACCTTC. This codes for CASSPQGNYGYTF.

This clone showed up just a few times. V is TRBV3-1 (or the pseudogene TRBV3-2) and J is TRBJ1-2; D perhaps matches TRBD1 (6 bases). The CDR3 extends over 14 amino acids. CDR1 and CDR2 (germline): LGHDT, YNNKEL (reference sequence). V dropped 4 bases and J dropped 2 bases, with 11 bases sitting between them. CDR3 DNA: TGTGCCAGCAGCCGGGCGGACAGCAACTATGGCTACACCTTC. Its protein product is CASSRADSNYGYTF.

This chain uses TRBV7-2 with TRBJ2-4, with TRBD1 matching over 8 bases. Losses at the gene ends were 4 bases for V and 0 bases for J; bases not matched to a gene: 5. This CDR3 has 16 residues. Germline assignment: CDR1 SGHTA and CDR2 FQGNSA. CDR3 in amino acids: CASSSRTGLAKNIQYF. CDR3 coding DNA: TGTGCCAGCAGCTCAAGGACAGGGCTAGCCAAAAACATTCAGTACTTC.

V is TRBV6-2 or TRBV6-3 and J is TRBJ1-3, with D unclear. The CDR3 sequence is 15 residues long. V shed 2 bases and J shed 0 bases, with 8 bases lying between them. Germline V gives CDR1 MNHEY, CDR2 SVGEGT. CDR3: CASSYPRVSGNTIYF. The CDR3 bases are TGTGCCAGCAGTTACCCGCGGGTCTCTGGAAACACCATATATTTT.

This clone was observed a single time. The chain is built from TRBV7-9 and TRBJ1-2; D may be TRBD1 (5 bases). The CDR3 is 17 residues long. CDR1 is SEHNR, CDR2 FQNEAQ, per germline (reference sequence). Trimming removed 2 bases from V and 1 base from J, with 17 bases in between. The CDR3 sequence: CASSLTGGGSLNYGYTF. As DNA, the CDR3 is TGTGCCAGCAGCTTAACTGGGGGAGGATCGCTTAACTATGGCTACACCTTC.

J is TRBJ1-2 and V is TRBV30; D remains unclear. This CDR3 contains 11 residues. Germline V gene data show CDR1 as GTSNPN and CDR2 as SVGIG (reference sequence). Between the trimmed V and J ends, which lost 4 bases and 4 bases, there was a span of 7 bases. CDR3 residues: CAWNRVYGYTF. CDR3 bases: TGTGCCTGGAACCGGGTCTATGGCTACACCTTC. The whole variable domain, filled in from reference TRBV30 and TRBJ1-2, reads SQTIHQWPATLVQPVGSPLSLECTVEGTSNPNLYWYRQAAGRGLQLLFYSVGIGQISSEVPQNLSASRPQDRQFILSSKKLLLSDSGFYLCAWNRVYGYTFGSGTRLTVV.

The gene calls are TRBV10-2 and TRBJ1-5; tentatively, D is TRBD1 (5 bases). V lost 6 bases to trimming and J lost 2 bases, with 14 bases between them. The germline V gene encodes CDR1 WSHSY and CDR2 SAAADI. There are 15 residues in the CDR3. The CDR3 loop is CASRSRGGGNQPQHF. For the CDR3, the DNA is TGCGCCAGCAGATCACGGGGGGGAGGCAATCAGCCCCAGCATTTT.